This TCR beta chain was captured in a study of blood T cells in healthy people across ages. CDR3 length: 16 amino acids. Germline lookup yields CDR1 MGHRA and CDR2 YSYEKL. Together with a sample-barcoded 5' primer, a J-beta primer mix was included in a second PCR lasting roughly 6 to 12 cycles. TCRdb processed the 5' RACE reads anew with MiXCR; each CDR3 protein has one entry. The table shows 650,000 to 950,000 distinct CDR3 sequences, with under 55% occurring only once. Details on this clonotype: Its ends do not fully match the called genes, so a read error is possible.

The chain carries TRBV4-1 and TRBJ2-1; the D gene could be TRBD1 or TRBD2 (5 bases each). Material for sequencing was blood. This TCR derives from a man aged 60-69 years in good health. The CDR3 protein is CASSQAPGASFNEQFF. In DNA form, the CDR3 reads TGCGCCAGCAGCCAAGCACCCGGGGCCTCCTTCAATGAGCAGTTCTTC.